The next 27 T cell receptor beta chains were all read from a single sample in a study of ipilimumab plus nivolumab after autologous stem cell transplantation (dated by TCRdb to the early 2020s). The library was generated by the immunoSEQ multiplex PCR assay. TCRdb carries this immuneACCESS record with in-frame sequences only. Its versions omit some clonotypes, under half of them owing to an unresolved V gene in the studies checked, with the rest unexplained. The sample table holds approximately 80,000 clones, of which about 83% were seen once. The ten most abundant clones make up roughly 2.2% of the sample. The sequencing here drew on PBMCs, taken in a trial of ipilimumab plus nivolumab as post-transplant consolidation. These receptors originate from a male donor with diffuse large B-cell lymphoma.

CDR3 protein: CASTDSGGAANEQFF. The CDR3, as DNA: TGTGCCAGCACCGATAGCGGGGGGGCCGCCAATGAGCAGTTCTTC. The rearrangement uses TRBV6-5 and TRBJ2-1, with TRBD2 identical over 11 bases. This CDR3 has 15 residues. CDR1 MNHEY and CDR2 SVGAGI come from the germline V gene. The V segment lost 7 bases and the J segment 6 bases; nucleotides outside the gene matches: 8.

The J gene is TRBJ2-6, the V gene TRBV19; 8 bases are shared with TRBD1. Germline CDR1 and CDR2: LNHDA and SQIVND (reference sequence). The CDR3 is made up of 17 amino acids. Trimming at V came to 4 bases and at J to 1 base, leaving 6 bases not matched to a gene. The DNA of the CDR3 is TGTGCCAGTAGTAAAGGGACAGGAATTTCTGGGGCCAACGTCCTGACTTTC. This gives the protein CASSKGTGISGANVLTF.

This chain uses TRBV5-5 with TRBJ2-2; unclear D gene. CDR1 and CDR2 (germline): SGHKS, YYEKEE (reference sequence). Trimming shortened V by 2 bases and J by 4 bases, and 15 bases separated the two germline ends. This CDR3 is built from 16 residues. The CDR3 is CASSFSLGGSTGELFF. The CDR3 DNA is TGTGCCAGCAGCTTTAGTCTGGGCGGAAGCACCGGGGAGCTGTTTTTT.

The chain has TRBV5-1 and TRBJ1-1; the match to TRBD1 covers 7 bases. CDR3 length equals 15 residues. V was clipped by 2 bases and J by 4 bases; unmatched bases: 8. Germline V gene sequence: CDR1 SGHRS, CDR2 YFSETQ. CDR3 bases: TGCGCCAGCAGCTTTAACCCACAGGGGCGCACTGAAGCTTTCTTT. Protein sequence: CASSFNPQGRTEAFF. Drawing the rest from reference TRBV5-1 and TRBJ1-1, the complete variable domain is KAGVTQTPRYLIKTRGQQVTLSCSPISGHRSVSWYQQTPGQGLQFLFEYFSETQRNKGNFPGRFSGRQFSNSRSEMNVSTLELGDSALYLCASSFNPQGRTEAFFGQGTRLTVV.

This clone was observed once. V and J are TRBV21-1 and TRBJ2-7; the listed D gene, TRBD1, was not tested against the DNA. TRBV21-1 is a recognized pseudogene. The CDR3 is made up of 16 amino acids. The CDR3 nucleotides are TGTGCCAGCAGCAAAGCCCGGCCAGGGGGATCCTACGAGCAGTACTTC. This encodes CASSKARPGGSYEQYF.

This sequence joins TRBV11-2 and TRBJ1-6; a weak D match, TRBD1 (6 bases). Germline loops: CDR1 SGHAT, CDR2 FQNNGV. This CDR3 spans 15 amino acids. V was trimmed by 5 bases and J by 14 bases, leaving 22 bases between them. The CDR3 reads CASSTSILTTGTLHF. The CDR3 DNA follows: TGTGCCAGCAGCACCAGTATTCTTACGACAGGTACCCTCCACTTT.

V is TRBV7-2 and J is TRBJ1-6, with D hard to call. The CDR3 has 17 residues. The germline V gene encodes CDR1 SGHTA and CDR2 FQGNSA. V lost 1 base and J lost 3, with 13 bases in between. The CDR3 spells CASSLEYRSSYNSPLHF. CDR3 DNA: TGTGCCAGCAGCTTAGAGTACCGCAGCAGCTATAATTCACCCCTCCACTTT. Filled out from reference TRBV7-2 and TRBJ1-6, the complete variable domain reads GAGVSQSPSNKVTEKGKDVELRCDPISGHTALYWYRQSLGQGLEFLIYFQGNSAPDKSGLPSDRFSAERTGGSVSTLTIQRTQQEDSAVYLCASSLEYRSSYNSPLHFGNGTRLTVT.

This clone has just one count. The rearrangement joins TRBV30 to TRBJ1-1; D ambiguous. The CDR3 sequence is 12 residues long. Per germline, CDR1 GTSNPN and CDR2 SVGIG (reference sequence). Trimming shortened V by 3 bases and J by 10 bases, and 15 bases separated the two germline ends. CDR3 region: CAWSRSTGAAFF. Here the CDR3 DNA reads TGTGCCTGGAGCCGCTCGACGGGAGCAGCTTTCTTT.

CDR3 protein: CASSLSPLAIQRTGELFF. In DNA, the CDR3 is TGTGCCAGCTCTCTTAGTCCCCTCGCTATCCAGCGCACCGGGGAGCTGTTTTTT. J is TRBJ2-2 and V is TRBV18, with D unresolved. V lost 6 bases to trimming and J lost 4 bases, with 24 bases between them. In germline, CDR1 is KGHSH, CDR2 LQKENI. The CDR3 length is 18 residues.

In DNA form, the CDR3 reads TGTGCCAGCAAGCTGTCCAGGACAGGGTATTCACCCCTCCACTTT. Amino acids: CASKLSRTGYSPLHF. The J gene is TRBJ1-6, the V gene TRBV6-5; 8 bases are a match to TRBD1. The CDR3 extends over 15 amino acids. J gave up 8 bases and V 7 bases, and 10 bases lay outside the gene matches. Germline V CDR1 and CDR2: MNHEY, SVGAGI.

The chain recombines TRBV13 with TRBJ1-1, with unresolved D. This CDR3 has 13 residues. The V and J ends lost 4 bases and 1 base respectively, with 7 bases between them. CDR1 is PRHDT and CDR2 is FYEKMQ in the germline V gene (reference sequence). CDR3 DNA: TGTGCCAGCAGCTATACAGCGAACACTGAAGCTTTCTTT. The encoded protein is CASSYTANTEAFF.

The chain joins TRBV5-1 to TRBJ1-1; no definite D call. Germline loops: CDR1 SGHRS, CDR2 YFSETQ. The V end lost 0 bases, the J end lost 1 base, and 7 bases lay between the germline ends. The CDR3 covers 14 residues. CDR3 coding DNA: TGCGCCAGCAGCTTGGGGGGAGAGAACACTGAAGCTTTCTTT. It translates to CASSLGGENTEAFF. Full variable domain (remainder filled in from reference TRBV5-1 and TRBJ1-1): KAGVTQTPRYLIKTRGQQVTLSCSPISGHRSVSWYQQTPGQGLQFLFEYFSETQRNKGNFPGRFSGRQFSNSRSEMNVSTLELGDSALYLCASSLGGENTEAFFGQGTRLTVV.

This chain joins TRBV4-2 and TRBJ2-3; TRBD1 aligns across 8 bases. This CDR3 is 15 amino acids long. Losses at the gene ends were 4 bases for V and 5 bases for J; bases not matched to a gene: 8. Germline values: CDR1 LGHNA, CDR2 YNFKEQ. Here the CDR3 DNA reads TGTGCCAGCAGCCTGACAAACGACAGGGGAGATACGCAGTATTTT. Protein product: CASSLTNDRGDTQYF.

This sequence joins TRBV4-2 and TRBJ1-6, with TRBD1 as a possible D gene (5 bases). The CDR3 length is 15 residues. Germline CDR1 and CDR2: LGHNA and YNFKEQ. V dropped 3 bases and J dropped 12 bases, with 18 bases sitting between them. The CDR3 nucleotides are TGTGCCAGCAGCCACTCACAGGCGTTGGGAGTACCCCTCCACTTT. Its translation: CASSHSQALGVPLHF.

On this clone itself: The germline gene is not matched at one end of the junction; a read error may be the cause. The gene calls are TRBV10-3 and TRBJ1-2, with TRBD1 identical over 7 bases. The CDR3 loop spans 13 amino acids. The V gene's germline CDR1 is ENHRY and CDR2 SYGVKD. The CDR3 reads CAIRESQGNGYTF. CDR3 DNA: TGTGCCATCAGGGAGTCACAGGGGAATGGCTACACCTTC.

The chain joins TRBV6-1 to TRBJ2-1; 9 positions match TRBD2. With 4 bases clipped from V and 6 bases from J, the junction kept 7 bases outside the gene matches. The CDR3 covers 15 residues. Per the germline V gene, CDR1 is MNHNS and CDR2 is SASEGT. The CDR3 bases are TGTGCCAGCAGTGGTGCGGGGGGGCCTCTCAATGAGCAGTTCTTC. Translated: CASSGAGGPLNEQFF.

The chain is built from TRBV28 and TRBJ2-7, with D possibly TRBD1 on 6 matching bases. This CDR3 comprises 14 residues. V was shortened by 5 bases and J by 2 bases, with 13 bases between the two germline ends. Germline V gene sequence: CDR1 MDHEN, CDR2 SYDVKM. CDR3 protein: CASSGQIPPYEQYF. For the CDR3, the DNA is TGTGCCAGCAGTGGACAGATACCACCCTACGAGCAGTACTTC. The full variable domain, its missing parts supplied by reference TRBV28 and TRBJ2-7, is DVKVTQSSRYLVKRTGEKVFLECVQDMDHENMFWYRQDPGLGLRLIYFSYDVKMKEKGDIPEGYSVSREKKERFSLILESASTNQTSMYLCASSGQIPPYEQYFGPGTRLTVT.

CDR3 amino acids: CASSLLGGQETQYF. The CDR3 region has the DNA TGCGCCAGCAGCTTGTTGGGGGGGCAAGAGACCCAGTACTTC. V usage is TRBV5-1 and J usage is TRBJ2-5; 7 nucleotides match TRBD2. Per the germline V gene, CDR1 is SGHRS and CDR2 is YFSETQ. The CDR3 extends over 14 amino acids. The V segment lost 1 base and the J segment 2 bases; nucleotides outside the gene matches: 2.

The genes are TRBV18 and TRBJ1-1; TRBD1 aligns across 10 bases. The CDR3 is 15 amino acids. J lost 3 bases, V lost 1 base, and 2 bases had no gene match. The germline V gene encodes CDR1 KGHSH and CDR2 LQKENI. The CDR3 is CASSPRGQGDTEAFF. CDR3 DNA sequence: TGTGCCAGCTCACCACGAGGACAGGGGGACACTGAAGCTTTCTTT.

V usage is TRBV5-1 and J usage is TRBJ2-1; 8 nucleotides agree with TRBD1. Germline loops: CDR1 SGHRS, CDR2 YFSETQ. This CDR3 is 13 amino acids long. J gave up 12 bases and V 4 bases, and 9 bases lay outside the gene matches. CDR3 sequence (DNA): TGCGCCAGCAGCCTGGACGGACAGGGAGGGCAGTTCTTC. It yields the protein CASSLDGQGGQFF.

The chain uses TRBV5-1 and TRBJ1-5, with a tentative D call TRBD1 (6 bases). CDR3 length: 15 amino acids. Trimming pared 4 bases from V and 2 bases from J, leaving 13 bases between. CDR1 is SGHRS, CDR2 YFSETQ, per germline. The CDR3 nucleotides are TGCGCCAGCAGCCTACAGGGAGGGGGCAATCAGCCCCAGCATTTT. Its translation: CASSLQGGGNQPQHF.

The V and J genes are TRBV7-2 and TRBJ2-3; D gene ambiguous. The CDR3 covers 14 residues. V dropped 5 bases and J dropped 3 bases, with 12 bases sitting between them. Germline V gene sequence: CDR1 SGHTA, CDR2 FQGNSA. In DNA, the CDR3 is TGTGCCAGCAGCGTAGACCCTAGTACAGATACGCAGTATTTT. Its translation: CASSVDPSTDTQYF.

The genes are TRBV19 and TRBJ1-2; TRBD1 is a possible D gene (5 bases). The germline gives CDR1 LNHDA, CDR2 SQIVND (reference sequence). V shed 6 bases and J shed 5 bases, with 19 bases lying between them. The CDR3 length is 15 residues. This CDR3 reads CASRTKTGLWYGYTF. In nucleotides, the CDR3 is TGTGCCAGTAGGACCAAAACGGGACTGTGGTATGGCTACACCTTC.

CDR3 in amino acids: CASSSQNRGLNTEAFF. The CDR3 nucleotides read TGTGCCAGCAGCTCCCAAAACAGGGGATTGAACACTGAAGCTTTCTTT. The V gene is TRBV6-6, the J gene TRBJ1-1, with 7 bases matching TRBD1. The CDR3 is 16 amino acids. Looked up from germline, CDR1 is MNHNY and CDR2 is SVGAGI (reference sequence). The junction had 10 bases not matched to a gene; V was cut back by 6 bases and J by 0 bases.

V and J are TRBV2 and TRBJ2-7; the match to TRBD2 covers 9 bases. The germline V gene has CDR1 SNHLY and CDR2 FYNNEI. V lost 4 bases and J lost 5; bases outside the gene matches: 9. This CDR3 contains 15 residues. The CDR3 loop is CASSAGGGGANEQYF. DNA of the CDR3: TGTGCCAGCAGTGCCGGCGGCGGGGGGGCCAACGAGCAGTACTTC.

The CDR3: CASSWALRTDTQYF. CDR3 DNA: TGTGCCAGCAGTTGGGCCCTCCGCACAGATACGCAGTATTTT. The V call is TRBV6-5, the J call TRBJ2-3; D is unresolved. Trimming cost V 4 bases and J 1 base, with 9 bases left between them. Per the germline V gene, CDR1 is MNHEY and CDR2 is SVGAGI. There are 14 residues in the CDR3.

A single count supports this clone. Other DNA sequences of this sample code for an identical CDR3. The chain couples TRBV5-1 to TRBJ1-6, with D possibly TRBD1 on 6 matching bases. The CDR3 consists of 15 residues. Germline V gene lookup returns CDR1 SGHRS and CDR2 YFSETQ. V was cut by 0 bases and J by 13 bases, with 17 bases left in between. The CDR3 nucleotides are TGCGCCAGCAGCTTGGGGGATTCTCGGGGGGCTCCCCTCCACTTT. Translated: CASSLGDSRGAPLHF.